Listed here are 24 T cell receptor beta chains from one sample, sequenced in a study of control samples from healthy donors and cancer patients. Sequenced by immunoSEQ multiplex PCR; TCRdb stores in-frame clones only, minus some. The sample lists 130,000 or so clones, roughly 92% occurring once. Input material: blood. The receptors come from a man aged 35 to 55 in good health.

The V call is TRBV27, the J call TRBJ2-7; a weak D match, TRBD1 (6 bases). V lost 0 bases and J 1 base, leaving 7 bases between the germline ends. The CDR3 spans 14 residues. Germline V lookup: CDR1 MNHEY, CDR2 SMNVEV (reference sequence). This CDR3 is CASSLSGQSYEQYF. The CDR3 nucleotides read TGTGCCAGCAGTTTATCTGGACAGTCCTACGAGCAGTACTTC.

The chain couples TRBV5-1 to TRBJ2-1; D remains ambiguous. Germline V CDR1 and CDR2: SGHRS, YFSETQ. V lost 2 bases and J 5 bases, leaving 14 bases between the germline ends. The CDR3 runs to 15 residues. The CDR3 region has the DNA TGCGCCAGCAGCTTATATCTGCCGAAGGACAATGAGCAGTTCTTC. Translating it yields CASSLYLPKDNEQFF.

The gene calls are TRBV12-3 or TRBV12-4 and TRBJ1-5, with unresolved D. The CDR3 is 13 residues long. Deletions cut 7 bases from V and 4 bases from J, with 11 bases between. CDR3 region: CASIHRLNQPQHF. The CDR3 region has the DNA TGTGCCAGCATTCACAGATTGAATCAGCCCCAGCATTTT.

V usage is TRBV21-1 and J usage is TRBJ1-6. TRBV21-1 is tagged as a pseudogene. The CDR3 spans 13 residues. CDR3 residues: CASNQPNNSPLHF. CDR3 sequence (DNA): TGTGCCAGCAATCAGCCAAATAATTCACCCCTCCACTTT.

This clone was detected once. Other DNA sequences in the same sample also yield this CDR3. The CDR3, as DNA: TGTGCCAGCAGCTTGGGGGGCGCATCCTATGGCTACACCTTC. This sequence encodes CASSLGGASYGYTF. The chain is built from TRBV5-4 and TRBJ1-2, with D possibly TRBD1 on 5 matching bases. Trimming pared 0 bases from V and 4 bases from J, leaving 10 bases between. The germline gives CDR1 SGHNT, CDR2 YYREEE (reference sequence). This CDR3 contains 14 residues.

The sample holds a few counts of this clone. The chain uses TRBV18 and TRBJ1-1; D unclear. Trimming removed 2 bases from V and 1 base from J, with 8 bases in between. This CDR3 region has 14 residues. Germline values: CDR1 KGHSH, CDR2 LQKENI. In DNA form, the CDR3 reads TGTGCCAGCTCACCAATTAATGGGAACACTGAAGCTTTCTTT. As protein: CASSPINGNTEAFF.

Written as DNA, the CDR3 is TGTGCCAGCAGCGTAGCTACGAGGGGACAGGAAAACTATGGCTACACCTTC. This sequence encodes CASSVATRGQENYGYTF. The chain couples TRBV9 to TRBJ1-2; TRBD1 aligns across 8 bases. With 0 bases clipped from V and 2 bases from J, the junction kept 9 bases outside the gene matches. This CDR3 region has 17 residues. Germline CDR1 SGDLS, CDR2 YYNGEE.

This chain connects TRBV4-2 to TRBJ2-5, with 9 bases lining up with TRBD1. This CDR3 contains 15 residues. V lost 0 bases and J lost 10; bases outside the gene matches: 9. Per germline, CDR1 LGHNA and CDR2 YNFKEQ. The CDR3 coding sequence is TGTGCCAGCAGCCAAGACCCGGGACAGGGAGGAATCCAGTACTTC. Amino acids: CASSQDPGQGGIQYF.

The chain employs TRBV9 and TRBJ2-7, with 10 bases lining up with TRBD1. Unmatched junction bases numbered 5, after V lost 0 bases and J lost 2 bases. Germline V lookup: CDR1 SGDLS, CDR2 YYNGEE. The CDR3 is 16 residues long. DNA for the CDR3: TGTGCCAGCAGCGTAGCCTCCGGGACAGGGGCCTACGAGCAGTACTTC. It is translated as CASSVASGTGAYEQYF.

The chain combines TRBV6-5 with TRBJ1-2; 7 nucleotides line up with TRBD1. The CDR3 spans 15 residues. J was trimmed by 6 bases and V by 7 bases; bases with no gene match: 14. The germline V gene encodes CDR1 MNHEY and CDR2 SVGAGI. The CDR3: CASTMDRPPTNGYTF. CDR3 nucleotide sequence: TGTGCCAGCACTATGGACAGGCCTCCTACGAATGGCTACACCTTC.

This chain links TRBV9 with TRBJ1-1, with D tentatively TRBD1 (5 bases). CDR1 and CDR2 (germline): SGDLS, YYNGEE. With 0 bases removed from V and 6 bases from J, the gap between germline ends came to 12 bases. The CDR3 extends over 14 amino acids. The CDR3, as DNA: TGTGCCAGCAGCGTAGAGGGGTTTGGACCTGAAGCTTTCTTT. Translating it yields CASSVEGFGPEAFF.

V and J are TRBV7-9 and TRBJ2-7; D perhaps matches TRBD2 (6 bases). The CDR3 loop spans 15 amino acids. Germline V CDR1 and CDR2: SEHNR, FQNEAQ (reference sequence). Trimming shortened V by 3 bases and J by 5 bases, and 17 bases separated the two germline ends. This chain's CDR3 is CASSFETGVFDEQYF. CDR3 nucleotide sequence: TGTGCCAGCAGCTTTGAGACGGGAGTCTTCGACGAGCAGTACTTC.

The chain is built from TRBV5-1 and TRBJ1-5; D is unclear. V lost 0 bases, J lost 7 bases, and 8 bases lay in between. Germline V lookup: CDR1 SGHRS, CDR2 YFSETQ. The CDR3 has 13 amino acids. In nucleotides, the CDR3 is TGCGCCAGCAGCTTGGGGTCGGGGCAGCCCCAGCATTTT. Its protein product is CASSLGSGQPQHF.

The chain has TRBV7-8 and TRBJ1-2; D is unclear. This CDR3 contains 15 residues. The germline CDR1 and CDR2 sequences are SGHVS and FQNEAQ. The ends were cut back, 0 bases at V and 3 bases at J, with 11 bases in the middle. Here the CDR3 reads CASSLAEGPHYGYTF. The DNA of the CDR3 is TGTGCCAGCAGCTTAGCGGAGGGTCCCCACTATGGCTACACCTTC.

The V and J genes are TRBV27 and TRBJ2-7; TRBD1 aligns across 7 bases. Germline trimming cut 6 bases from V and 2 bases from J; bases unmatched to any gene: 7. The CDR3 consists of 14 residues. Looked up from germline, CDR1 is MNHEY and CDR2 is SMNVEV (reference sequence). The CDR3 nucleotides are TGTGCCAGCAGACCTTATGGACAGGCCTACGAGCAGTACTTC. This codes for CASRPYGQAYEQYF.

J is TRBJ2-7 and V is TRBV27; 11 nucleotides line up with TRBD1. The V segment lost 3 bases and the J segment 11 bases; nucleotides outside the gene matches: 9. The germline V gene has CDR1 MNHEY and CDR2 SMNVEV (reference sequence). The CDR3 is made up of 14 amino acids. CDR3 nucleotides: TGTGCCAGCAGTTTCCGTGGGACAGGGGGGGAGAAGTACTTC. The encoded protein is CASSFRGTGGEKYF.

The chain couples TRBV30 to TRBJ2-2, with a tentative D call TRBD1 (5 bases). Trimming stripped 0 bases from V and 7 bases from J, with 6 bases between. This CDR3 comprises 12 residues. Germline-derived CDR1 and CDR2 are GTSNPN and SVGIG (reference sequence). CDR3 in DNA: TGTGCCTGGAGTGTAAGGGGCGGGGAGCTGTTTTTT. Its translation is CAWSVRGGELFF.

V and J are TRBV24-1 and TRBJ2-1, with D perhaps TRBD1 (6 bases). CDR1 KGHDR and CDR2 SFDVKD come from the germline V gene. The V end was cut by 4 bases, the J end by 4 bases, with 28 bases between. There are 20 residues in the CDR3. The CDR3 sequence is CATSDHPRDIFFPEYNEQFF. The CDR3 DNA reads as TGTGCCACCAGTGACCACCCCCGGGACATTTTCTTCCCGGAATACAATGAGCAGTTCTTC.

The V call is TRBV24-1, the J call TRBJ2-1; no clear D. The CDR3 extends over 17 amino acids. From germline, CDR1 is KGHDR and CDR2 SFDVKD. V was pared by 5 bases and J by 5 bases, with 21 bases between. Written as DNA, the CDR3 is TGTGCCACCAGTGCTTATGGGGTGGACCGTTCAGACAATGAGCAGTTCTTC. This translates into CATSAYGVDRSDNEQFF.

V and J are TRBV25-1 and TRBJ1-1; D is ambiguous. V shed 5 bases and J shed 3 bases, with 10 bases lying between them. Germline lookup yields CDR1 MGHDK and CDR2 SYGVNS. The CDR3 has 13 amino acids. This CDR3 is CASSPNLDTEAFF. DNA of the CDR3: TGTGCCAGCAGTCCGAACCTGGACACTGAAGCTTTCTTT.

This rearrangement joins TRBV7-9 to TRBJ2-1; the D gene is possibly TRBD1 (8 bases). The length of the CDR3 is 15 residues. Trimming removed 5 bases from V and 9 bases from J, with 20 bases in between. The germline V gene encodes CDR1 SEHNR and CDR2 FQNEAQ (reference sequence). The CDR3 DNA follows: TGTGCCAGCAGCCCGCGGACAGGGAGGGCGGGTGAGCAGTTCTTC. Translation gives CASSPRTGRAGEQFF.

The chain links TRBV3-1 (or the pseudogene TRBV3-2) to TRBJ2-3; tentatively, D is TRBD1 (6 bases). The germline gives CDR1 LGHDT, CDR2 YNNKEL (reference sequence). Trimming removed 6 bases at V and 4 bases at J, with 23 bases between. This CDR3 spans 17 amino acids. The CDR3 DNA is TGTGCCAGCAGGCCAAGCAGGGGTATTCAGGGCGCAGATACGCAGTATTTT. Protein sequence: CASRPSRGIQGADTQYF.

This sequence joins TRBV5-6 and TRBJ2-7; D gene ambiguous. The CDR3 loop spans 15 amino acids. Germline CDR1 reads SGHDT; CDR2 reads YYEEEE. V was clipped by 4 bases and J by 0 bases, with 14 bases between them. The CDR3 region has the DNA TGTGCCAGCAGCCAAGAGTTCCCAGTCTCCTACGAGCAGTACTTC. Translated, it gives CASSQEFPVSYEQYF.

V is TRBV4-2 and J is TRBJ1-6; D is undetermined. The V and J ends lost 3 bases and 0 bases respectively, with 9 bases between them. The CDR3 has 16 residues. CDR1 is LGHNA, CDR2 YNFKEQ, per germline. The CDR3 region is CASSHDSSSYNSPLHF. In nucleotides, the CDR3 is TGTGCCAGCAGCCATGACTCAAGCTCCTATAATTCACCCCTCCACTTT.